A single sample is the source of the 30 T cell receptor beta chains below, sequenced in a study of graft-versus-host responses after intestinal transplantation (dated by TCRdb to the early 2020s). The time point label of this sample denotes: cells obtained before transplantation from donor or recipient. Mixed lymphocyte reactions plated around 200,000 CFSE-labeled pre-transplant responders with around 200,000 irradiated violet-dye-labeled stimulators and were cultured for five to seven days. The library was obtained by the immunoSEQ multiplex PCR assay. What TCRdb holds here is the immuneACCESS table cut down to in-frame rearrangements. Part of the clones is not present; checked against another copy, under half of the missing clones reflect an unresolved V gene, and the others are unexplained. In all, the sample holds roughly 10,000 clones, and 36% of those were seen once. In total, the top ten clones hold roughly an eighth of the sample.

Sequenced here: alloreactive CD8+ T cells from a mixed lymphocyte reaction culture, sampled before intestinal transplant. This specimen's cell subset or site label, interpreted: CFSE-low proliferating T cells sorted from approximately 6-day pre-transplant mixed lymphocyte reaction (GvH or HvG direction). These TCRs come from a human patient who received an intestinal transplant.

The chain joins TRBV4-1 to TRBJ2-7; perhaps TRBD2 as D (6 bases). Per the germline V gene, CDR1 is MGHRA and CDR2 is YSYEKL. With 0 bases removed from V and 7 bases from J, the gap between germline ends came to 22 bases. The CDR3 runs to 17 residues. The CDR3 loop is CASSQDGRKGPFGEQYF. In DNA, the CDR3 is TGCGCCAGCAGCCAAGATGGGAGGAAAGGGCCCTTTGGTGAGCAGTACTTC.

The chain has TRBV5-4 and TRBJ1-2, with D perhaps TRBD1 (5 bases). From germline, CDR1 is SGHNT and CDR2 YYREEE (reference sequence). The CDR3 has 15 amino acids. Deletions cut 4 bases from V and 6 bases from J, with 19 bases between. The CDR3 is CASSIPHRGDDGYTF. The CDR3 DNA is TGTGCCAGCAGCATACCCCACCGGGGGGACGATGGCTACACCTTC.

By share, this clone ranks as medium-sized. The rearrangement links TRBV5-5 to TRBJ2-2; 8 nucleotides agree with TRBD1. The junction had 7 bases not matched to a gene; V was cut back by 2 bases and J by 4 bases. The CDR3 is 16 amino acids. The germline V gene has CDR1 SGHKS and CDR2 YYEKEE (reference sequence). The CDR3 region is CASSFLQGAVTGELFF. For the CDR3, the DNA is TGTGCCAGCAGCTTTCTGCAGGGGGCGGTCACCGGGGAGCTGTTTTTT.

V gene TRBV5-3 combines with J gene TRBJ1-1; TRBD1 might be the D (5 bases). TRBV5-3 is an ORF, with its function uncertain. The CDR3 is made up of 14 amino acids. V lost 1 base, J lost 6 bases, and 13 bases lay in between. The CDR3 DNA is TGTGCCAGAAGCTTGTTTCCAGGGTGCCCTGAAGCTTTCTTT. Translating gives CARSLFPGCPEAFF.

The V gene is TRBV27, the J gene TRBJ2-2; 7 nucleotides line up with TRBD2. Germline V gene sequence: CDR1 MNHEY, CDR2 SMNVEV (reference sequence). The J segment lost 7 bases and the V segment lost 5 bases, leaving 16 bases of the junction unmatched. The CDR3 runs 17 residues. Here the CDR3 reads CASSKPRDYLLGGELFF. The CDR3 DNA is TGTGCCAGCAGTAAACCCCGGGACTACCTTCTAGGCGGGGAGCTGTTTTTT.

V and J are TRBV7-9 and TRBJ2-3, with 8 bases aligning to TRBD2. With V trimmed by 1 base and J by 4 bases, 13 bases remained unmatched. Germline CDR1 SEHNR, CDR2 FQNEAQ (reference sequence). This CDR3 contains 18 residues. The CDR3 here is CASSLDGGLAGRADTQYF. In DNA form, the CDR3 reads TGTGCCAGCAGCTTAGACGGAGGGCTAGCGGGTCGGGCAGATACGCAGTATTTT.

This clone was detected a few times. The rearrangement joins TRBV15 to TRBJ2-7, with 8 bases identical to TRBD2. J was trimmed by 0 bases and V by 0 bases; bases with no gene match: 1. The CDR3 contains 15 residues. Germline values: CDR1 LNHNV, CDR2 YYDKDF (reference sequence). DNA for the CDR3: TGTGCCACCAGCAGAGATGCGGGAGGCTCCTACGAGCAGTACTTC. This codes for CATSRDAGGSYEQYF.

The J gene is TRBJ2-3, the V gene TRBV9; a weak D match, TRBD2 (6 bases). V lost 0 bases, J lost 11 bases, and 10 bases lay in between. Germline V gives CDR1 SGDLS, CDR2 YYNGEE. The CDR3 totals 12 residues. The CDR3 loop reads CASSVGQGGQYF. Here the CDR3 DNA reads TGTGCCAGCAGCGTAGGTCAGGGAGGGCAGTATTTT.

In this sample, this clone is medium-sized. The genes are TRBV7-9 and TRBJ1-5; no firm D call. CDR3 length: 12 amino acids. With 1 base removed from V and 6 bases from J, the gap between germline ends came to 4 bases. CDR1 is SEHNR and CDR2 is FQNEAQ in the germline V gene (reference sequence). The CDR3 DNA follows: TGTGCCAGCAGCTTAGGGAGTCAGCCCCAGCATTTT. This translates into CASSLGSQPQHF.

This clone qualifies as medium-sized. The rearrangement uses TRBV9 and TRBJ2-7, with D hard to call. Trimming removed 0 bases from V and 2 bases from J, with 9 bases in between. CDR3 length equals 14 residues. Looked up from germline, CDR1 is SGDLS and CDR2 is YYNGEE. The CDR3 region is CASSVGDSTYEQYF. CDR3 coding DNA: TGTGCCAGCAGCGTAGGTGACTCCACCTACGAGCAGTACTTC.

The sample holds a few counts of this clone. The V call is TRBV11-2, the J call TRBJ2-3; 10 bases map to TRBD1. The CDR3 has 17 residues. With 7 bases clipped from V and 2 bases from J, the junction kept 12 bases outside the gene matches. CDR1 is SGHAT, CDR2 FQNNGV, per germline. CDR3 protein: CASTYRRDRGATDTQYF. CDR3 bases: TGTGCCAGCACCTACCGGCGGGACAGGGGAGCCACAGATACGCAGTATTTT.

CDR3 coding DNA: TGTGCCAGCAGTTTATTTGCAGGGAAAGAGACCCAGTACTTC. Translating gives CASSLFAGKETQYF. The gene calls are TRBV27 and TRBJ2-5; D might be TRBD1 (5 bases). Germline V gene lookup returns CDR1 MNHEY and CDR2 SMNVEV (reference sequence). The CDR3 extends over 14 amino acids. Trimming shortened V by 1 base and J by 3 bases, and 9 bases separated the two germline ends.

This clone was counted between two and nine times. The chain combines TRBV21-1 with TRBJ2-1; the table assigns TRBD2, which was not confirmed against the DNA. TRBV21-1 is marked as a pseudogene. The CDR3 runs 18 residues. The CDR3 reads CASSASPGTTGSYNEQFF. The CDR3 nucleotides are TGTGCCAGCAGCGCAAGCCCCGGGACTACTGGCTCCTACAATGAGCAGTTCTTC.

CDR3 bases: TGTGCCAGCAGTGAAGCGCCGCTAGCGACCTACGAGCAGTACTTC. It yields the protein CASSEAPLATYEQYF. The V gene is TRBV2, the J gene TRBJ2-7, with D perhaps TRBD2 (6 bases). The V end lost 0 bases, the J end lost 2 bases, and 11 bases lay between the germline ends. The CDR3 is made up of 15 amino acids. CDR1 and CDR2 (germline): SNHLY, FYNNEI. Filled out from reference TRBV2 and TRBJ2-7, the complete variable domain reads EPEVTQTPSHQVTQMGQEVILRCVPISNHLYFYWYRQILGQKVEFLVSFYNNEISEKSEIFDDQFSVERPDGSNFTLKIRSTKLEDSAMYFCASSEAPLATYEQYFGPGTRLTVT.

The chain carries TRBV13 and TRBJ2-3, with 7 nucleotides matching TRBD2. Looked up from germline, CDR1 is PRHDT and CDR2 is FYEKMQ (reference sequence). Trimming at V came to 7 bases and at J to 5 bases, leaving 9 bases not matched to a gene. The length of the CDR3 is 14 residues. The chain's CDR3 is CASTTGREGDTQYF. In DNA form, the CDR3 reads TGTGCCAGCACCACCGGCAGGGAGGGAGATACGCAGTATTTT.

The V call is TRBV6-5, the J call TRBJ1-3; 9 bases map to TRBD1. V was clipped by 6 bases and J by 7 bases; unmatched bases: 10. Germline CDR1 reads MNHEY; CDR2 reads SVGAGI. The CDR3 runs 15 residues. DNA of the CDR3: TGTGCCAGCAGGCCCTCCGGGACAGGGTCCAACACCATATATTTT. It encodes CASRPSGTGSNTIYF.

The rearrangement uses TRBV9 and TRBJ2-1; the D gene is possibly TRBD2 (6 bases). V was clipped by 0 bases and J by 3 bases, with 10 bases between them. The CDR3 totals 15 residues. CDR1 and CDR2 (germline): SGDLS, YYNGEE. Here the CDR3 DNA reads TGTGCCAGCAGCGTAGGCGGGGCTTACTACAATGAGCAGTTCTTC. It yields the protein CASSVGGAYYNEQFF.

The chain couples TRBV15 to TRBJ2-7; 8 positions match TRBD1. V shed 4 bases, J shed 0 bases, and the junction held 5 bases outside the gene matches. The CDR3 loop spans 15 amino acids. Germline CDR1 and CDR2: LNHNV and YYDKDF (reference sequence). Written as DNA, the CDR3 is TGTGCCACCAGCAAGGGGACAGGAAGCTCCTACGAGCAGTACTTC. Translation: CATSKGTGSSYEQYF.

The chain has TRBV28 and TRBJ1-1; 7 bases align to TRBD1. Germline CDR1 MDHEN, CDR2 SYDVKM. The CDR3 runs 15 residues. The V gene end was trimmed by 5 bases and the J gene end by 3 bases; junction bases not matched to a gene: 9. In DNA, the CDR3 is TGTGCCAGCAGTCCCGGGACAGTAGAGTACACTGAAGCTTTCTTT. Translated: CASSPGTVEYTEAFF.

The chain links TRBV27 to TRBJ2-1, with a possible D match to TRBD1 (5 bases). CDR3 size: 13 residues. V was clipped by 2 bases and J by 6 bases, with 8 bases between them. Germline lookup yields CDR1 MNHEY and CDR2 SMNVEV (reference sequence). CDR3 region: CASSLRQLNEQFF. For the CDR3, the DNA is TGTGCCAGCAGTTTAAGACAGCTCAATGAGCAGTTCTTC.

The rearrangement joins TRBV2 to TRBJ2-5, with D perhaps TRBD1 (6 bases). The CDR3 totals 14 residues. Germline V gene data show CDR1 as SNHLY and CDR2 as FYNNEI. Trimming pared 2 bases from V and 5 bases from J, leaving 12 bases between. DNA of the CDR3: TGTGCCAGCAGTGAAACAGGGTGGGGGGAGACCCAGTACTTC. This translates into CASSETGWGETQYF.

V and J are TRBV6-5 and TRBJ1-6, with D possibly being TRBD1 (5 bases). Germline V gives CDR1 MNHEY, CDR2 SVGAGI. V lost 4 bases and J lost 6, with 16 bases in between. This CDR3 comprises 16 residues. This chain's CDR3 is CASSSLVRVLNSPLHF. The CDR3 DNA is TGTGCCAGCAGTTCCCTCGTCAGGGTACTTAATTCACCCCTCCACTTT.

The rearrangement uses TRBV5-1 and TRBJ2-2; 12 bases map to TRBD2. The germline V gene encodes CDR1 SGHRS and CDR2 YFSETQ. The CDR3 is 16 amino acids. The V segment lost 3 bases and the J segment 5 bases; nucleotides outside the gene matches: 5. The CDR3: CASSYPGTSGTGELFF. The CDR3 DNA follows: TGCGCCAGCAGCTACCCAGGGACTAGCGGGACCGGGGAGCTGTTTTTT.

V gene TRBV7-9 combines with J gene TRBJ1-1; 9 bases fit TRBD1. Germline trimming cut 4 bases from V and 3 bases from J; bases unmatched to any gene: 9. CDR3 length equals 16 residues. Germline V gene sequence: CDR1 SEHNR, CDR2 FQNEAQ (reference sequence). The chain's CDR3 is CASSSPRTGDDTEAFF. CDR3 DNA sequence: TGTGCCAGCAGCTCTCCAAGGACAGGGGATGACACTGAAGCTTTCTTT.

The V call is TRBV28, the J call TRBJ1-3, with D hard to call. V was cut by 2 bases and J by 1 base, with 6 bases left in between. Germline V gives CDR1 MDHEN, CDR2 SYDVKM. This CDR3 is 14 amino acids long. The CDR3 region has the DNA TGTGCCAGCAGTTTACGCGGATCTGGAAACACCATATATTTT. Residues: CASSLRGSGNTIYF. Looking up the rest from reference TRBV28 and TRBJ1-3 gives the full variable domain: DVKVTQSSRYLVKRTGEKVFLECVQDMDHENMFWYRQDPGLGLRLIYFSYDVKMKEKGDIPEGYSVSREKKERFSLILESASTNQTSMYLCASSLRGSGNTIYFGEGSWLTVV.

The V and J genes are TRBV23-1 and TRBJ1-5; D unresolved. TRBV23-1 is assigned to the ORF class and has an uncertain function. The V end lost 0 bases, the J end lost 0 bases, and 12 bases lay between the germline ends. This CDR3 is built from 17 residues. CDR3 nucleotide sequence: TGCGCCAGCAGTCAATCCGGCGGGCAATATAGCAATCAGCCCCAGCATTTT. This sequence encodes CASSQSGGQYSNQPQHF.

This clone was detected only a few times. V is TRBV7-9 and J is TRBJ2-7; TRBD1 agrees at 7 bases. After removal of 4 bases from V and 4 bases from J, the junction contained 7 bases not matched to a gene. The V gene's germline CDR1 is SEHNR and CDR2 FQNEAQ (reference sequence). The length of the CDR3 is 14 residues. CDR3 loop: CASSSRDRAYEQYF. CDR3 nucleotides: TGTGCCAGCAGCTCCCGGGACAGAGCTTACGAGCAGTACTTC.

This chain joins TRBV13 and TRBJ2-7; 9 nucleotides align to TRBD1. The V gene's germline CDR1 is PRHDT and CDR2 FYEKMQ (reference sequence). This CDR3 has 13 amino acids. Germline trimming cut 3 bases from V and 6 bases from J; bases unmatched to any gene: 3. DNA of the CDR3: TGTGCCAGCAGCTTCGGGACAGGGCTCGAGCAGTACTTC. This sequence encodes CASSFGTGLEQYF.

The rearrangement joins TRBV7-2 to TRBJ2-5, with D unclear. This CDR3 comprises 15 residues. Trimming left V 3 bases short and J 5 bases short, with 16 bases between. Germline CDR1 reads SGHTA; CDR2 reads FQGNSA. CDR3 nucleotides: TGTGCCAGCAGCTTGTCCGTCTCCCGGCGGGAGACCCAGTACTTC. The encoded protein is CASSLSVSRRETQYF.

This clone was seen once. The chain couples TRBV5-4 to TRBJ2-5; perhaps TRBD1 as D (5 bases). V lost 2 bases and J 3 bases, leaving 8 bases between the germline ends. The germline gives CDR1 SGHNT, CDR2 YYREEE (reference sequence). This CDR3 is built from 13 residues. CDR3 nucleotide sequence: TGTGCCAGCAGCTTTGGCAGGGAAGAGACCCAGTACTTC. It is translated as CASSFGREETQYF.